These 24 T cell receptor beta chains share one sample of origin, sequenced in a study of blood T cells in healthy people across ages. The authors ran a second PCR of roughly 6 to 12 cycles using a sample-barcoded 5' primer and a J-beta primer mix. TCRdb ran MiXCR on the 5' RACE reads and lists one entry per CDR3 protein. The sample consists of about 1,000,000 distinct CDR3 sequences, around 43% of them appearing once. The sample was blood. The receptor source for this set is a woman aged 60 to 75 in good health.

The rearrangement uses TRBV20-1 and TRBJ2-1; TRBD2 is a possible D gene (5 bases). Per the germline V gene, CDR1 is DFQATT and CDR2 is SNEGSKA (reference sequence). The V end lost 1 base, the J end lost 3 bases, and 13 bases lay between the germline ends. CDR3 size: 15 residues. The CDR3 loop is CSARGGESRYNEQFF. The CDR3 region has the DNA TGCAGTGCTAGAGGGGGAGAATCTCGCTACAATGAGCAGTTCTTC.

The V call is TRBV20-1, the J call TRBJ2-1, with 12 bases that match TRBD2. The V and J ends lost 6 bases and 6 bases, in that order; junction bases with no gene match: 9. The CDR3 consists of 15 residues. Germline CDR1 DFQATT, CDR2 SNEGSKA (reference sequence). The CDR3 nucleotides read TGCAGTGCGAACAGCGGACTAGCGGGACCCAATGAGCAGTTCTTC. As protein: CSANSGLAGPNEQFF.

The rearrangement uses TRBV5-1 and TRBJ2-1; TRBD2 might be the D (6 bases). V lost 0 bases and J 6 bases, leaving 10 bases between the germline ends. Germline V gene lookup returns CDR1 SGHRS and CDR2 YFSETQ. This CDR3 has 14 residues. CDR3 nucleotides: TGCGCCAGCAGCTTGGGGCGGGACCTCAATGAGCAGTTCTTC. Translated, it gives CASSLGRDLNEQFF.

The CDR3 bases are TGTGCCAGCACCTTTGGCGGAGGGGGAAACACCATATATTTT. Its translation is CASTFGGGGNTIYF. This chain links TRBV12-3 or TRBV12-4 with TRBJ1-3; D unresolved. The V gene lost 7 bases and the J gene lost 4 bases, with 14 bases spanning the gap. The CDR3 runs to 14 residues.

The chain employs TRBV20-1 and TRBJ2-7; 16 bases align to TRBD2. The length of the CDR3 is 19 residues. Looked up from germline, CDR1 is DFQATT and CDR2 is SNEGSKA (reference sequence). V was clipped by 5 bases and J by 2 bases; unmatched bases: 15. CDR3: CSARASGPGTSGRAYEQYF. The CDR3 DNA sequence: TGCAGTGCTCGAGCTTCAGGACCCGGGACTAGCGGGAGGGCCTACGAGCAGTACTTC.

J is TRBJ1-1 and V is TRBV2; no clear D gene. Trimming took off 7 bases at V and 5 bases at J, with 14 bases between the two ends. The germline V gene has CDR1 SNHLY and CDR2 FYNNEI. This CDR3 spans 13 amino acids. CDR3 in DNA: TGTGCCAGCAACCCTGGTGGGGTGACTGAAGCTTTCTTT. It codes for CASNPGGVTEAFF.

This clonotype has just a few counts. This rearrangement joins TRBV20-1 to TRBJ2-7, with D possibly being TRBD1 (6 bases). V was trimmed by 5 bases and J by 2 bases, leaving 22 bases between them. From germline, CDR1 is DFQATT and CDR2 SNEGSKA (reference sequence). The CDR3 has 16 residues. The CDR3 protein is CSAEPAQGRWAYEQYF. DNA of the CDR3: TGCAGTGCTGAACCCGCACAGGGCAGATGGGCCTACGAGCAGTACTTC.

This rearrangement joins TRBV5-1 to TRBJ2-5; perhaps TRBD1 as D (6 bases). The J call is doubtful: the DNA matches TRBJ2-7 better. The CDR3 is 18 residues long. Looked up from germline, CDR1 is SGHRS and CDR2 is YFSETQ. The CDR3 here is CASSLDVSSMGQIREQYF. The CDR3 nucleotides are TGCGCCAGCAGCTTGGACGTGTCTTCCATGGGACAAATCCGCGAGCAGTACTTC.

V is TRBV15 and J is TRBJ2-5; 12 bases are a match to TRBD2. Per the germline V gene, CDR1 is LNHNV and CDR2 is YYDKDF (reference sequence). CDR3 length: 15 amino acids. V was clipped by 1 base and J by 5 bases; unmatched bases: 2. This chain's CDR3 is CATSRGLAGEETQYF. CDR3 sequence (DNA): TGTGCCACCAGCAGAGGACTAGCGGGAGAGGAGACCCAGTACTTC. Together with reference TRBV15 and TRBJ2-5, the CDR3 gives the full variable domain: DAMVIQNPRYQVTQFGKPVTLSCSQTLNHNVMYWYQQKSSQAPKLLFHYYDKDFNNEADTPDNFQSRRPNTSFCFLDIRSPGLGDTAMYLCATSRGLAGEETQYFGPGTRLLVL.

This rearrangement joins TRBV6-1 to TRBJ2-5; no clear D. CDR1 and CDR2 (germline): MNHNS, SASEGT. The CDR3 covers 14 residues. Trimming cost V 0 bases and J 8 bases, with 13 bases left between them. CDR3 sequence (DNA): TGTGCCAGCAGTGAAGCGCTCTCCTTTGTAACCCAGTACTTC. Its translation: CASSEALSFVTQYF.

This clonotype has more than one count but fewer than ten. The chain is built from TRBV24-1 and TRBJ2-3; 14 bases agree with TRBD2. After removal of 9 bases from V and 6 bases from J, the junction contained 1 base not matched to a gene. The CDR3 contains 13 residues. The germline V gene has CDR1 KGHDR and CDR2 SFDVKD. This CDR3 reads CATGLAGGDTQYF. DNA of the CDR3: TGTGCCACCGGACTAGCGGGAGGCGATACGCAGTATTTT.

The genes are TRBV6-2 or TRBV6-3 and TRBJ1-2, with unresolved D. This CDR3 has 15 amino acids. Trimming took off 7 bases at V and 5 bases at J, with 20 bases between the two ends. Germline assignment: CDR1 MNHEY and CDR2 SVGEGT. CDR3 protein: CASTTPTDHIYGYTF. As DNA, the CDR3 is TGTGCCAGCACCACCCCGACCGACCACATTTATGGCTACACCTTC.

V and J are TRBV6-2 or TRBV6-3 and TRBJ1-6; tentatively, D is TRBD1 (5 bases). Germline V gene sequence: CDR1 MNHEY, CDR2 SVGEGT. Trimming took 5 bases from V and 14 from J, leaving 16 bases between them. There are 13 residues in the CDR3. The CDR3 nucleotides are TGTGCCAGCAGTATTGGGACCGCCGGGACCCTCCACTTT. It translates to CASSIGTAGTLHF.

The CDR3: CASSQTDLGLATGELFF. The DNA of the CDR3 is TGCGCCAGCAGCCAAACCGACCTGGGACTAGCAACCGGGGAGCTGTTTTTT. The chain is built from TRBV4-1 and TRBJ2-2; TRBD2 matches 9 bases. Germline CDR1 reads MGHRA; CDR2 reads YSYEKL. CDR3 size: 17 residues. The V and J ends lost 2 bases and 5 bases, in that order; junction bases with no gene match: 9.

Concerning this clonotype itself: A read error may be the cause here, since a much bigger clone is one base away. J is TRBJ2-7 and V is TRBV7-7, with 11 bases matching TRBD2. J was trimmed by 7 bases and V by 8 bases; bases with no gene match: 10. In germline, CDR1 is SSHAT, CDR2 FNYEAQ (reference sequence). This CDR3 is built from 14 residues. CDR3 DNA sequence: TGTGCCAGCTCAACTAGCGGGAGTGACAATGAGCAGTACTTC. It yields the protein CASSTSGSDNEQYF. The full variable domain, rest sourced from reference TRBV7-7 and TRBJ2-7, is GAGVSQSPRYKVTKRGQDVTLRCDPISSHATLYWYQQALGQGPEFLTYFNYEAQPDKSGLPSDRFSAERPEGSISTLTIQRTEQRDSAMYRCASSTSGSDNEQYFGPGTRLTVT.

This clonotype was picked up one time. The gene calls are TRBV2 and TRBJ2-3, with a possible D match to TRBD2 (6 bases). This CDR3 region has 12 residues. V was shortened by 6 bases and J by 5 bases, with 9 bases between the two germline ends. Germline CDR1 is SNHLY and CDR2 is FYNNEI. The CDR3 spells CASRRRGDTQYF. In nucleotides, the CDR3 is TGTGCCAGCAGACGGAGGGGAGATACGCAGTATTTT. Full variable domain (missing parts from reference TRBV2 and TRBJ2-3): EPEVTQTPSHQVTQMGQEVILRCVPISNHLYFYWYRQILGQKVEFLVSFYNNEISEKSEIFDDQFSVERPDGSNFTLKIRSTKLEDSAMYFCASRRRGDTQYFGPGTRLTVL.

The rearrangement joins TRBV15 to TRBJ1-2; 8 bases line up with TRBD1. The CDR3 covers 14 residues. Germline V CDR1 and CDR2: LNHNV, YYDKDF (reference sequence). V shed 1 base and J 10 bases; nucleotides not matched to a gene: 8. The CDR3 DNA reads TGTGCCACCAGCAGAGTTGGACAGGGCCCCTACTACACCTTC. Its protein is CATSRVGQGPYYTF.

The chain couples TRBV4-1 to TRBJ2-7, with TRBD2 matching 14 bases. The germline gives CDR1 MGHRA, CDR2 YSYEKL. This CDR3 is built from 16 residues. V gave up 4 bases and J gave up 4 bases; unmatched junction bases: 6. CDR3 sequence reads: CASSPAGLAGVYEQYF. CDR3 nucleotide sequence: TGCGCCAGCAGCCCAGCGGGACTAGCGGGAGTTTACGAGCAGTACTTC.

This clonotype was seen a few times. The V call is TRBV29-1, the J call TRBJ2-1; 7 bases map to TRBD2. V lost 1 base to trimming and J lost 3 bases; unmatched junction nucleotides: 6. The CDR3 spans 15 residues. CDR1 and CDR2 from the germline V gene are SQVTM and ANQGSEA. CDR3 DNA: TGCAGCGTTGAAGCAAGAGCGGGAATCTACAATGAGCAGTTCTTC. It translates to CSVEARAGIYNEQFF.

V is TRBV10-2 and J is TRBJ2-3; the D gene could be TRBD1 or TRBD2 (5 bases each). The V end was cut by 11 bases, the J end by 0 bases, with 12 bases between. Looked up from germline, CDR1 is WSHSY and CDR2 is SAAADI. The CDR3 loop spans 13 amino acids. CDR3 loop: CAGTEGSTDTQYF. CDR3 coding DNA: TGCGCCGGGACCGAGGGGAGCACAGATACGCAGTATTTT.

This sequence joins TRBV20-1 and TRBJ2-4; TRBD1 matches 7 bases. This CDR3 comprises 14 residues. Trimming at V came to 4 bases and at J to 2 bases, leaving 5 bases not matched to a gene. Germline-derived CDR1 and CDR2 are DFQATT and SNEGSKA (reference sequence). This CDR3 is CSATQGDPKNIQYF. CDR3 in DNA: TGCAGTGCTACGCAGGGGGACCCCAAAAACATTCAGTACTTC.

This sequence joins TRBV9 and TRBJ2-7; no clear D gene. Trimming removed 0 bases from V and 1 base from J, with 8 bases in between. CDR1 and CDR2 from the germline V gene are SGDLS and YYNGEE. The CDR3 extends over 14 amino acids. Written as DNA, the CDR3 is TGTGCCAGCAGCGTAGGTATGGGGTCCTACGAGCAGTACTTC. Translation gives CASSVGMGSYEQYF.

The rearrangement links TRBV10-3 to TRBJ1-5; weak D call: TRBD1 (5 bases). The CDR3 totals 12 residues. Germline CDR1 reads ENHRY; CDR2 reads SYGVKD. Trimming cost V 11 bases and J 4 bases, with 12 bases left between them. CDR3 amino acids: CASQAGNQPQHF. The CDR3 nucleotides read TGTGCCTCACAGGCAGGGAATCAGCCCCAGCATTTT.

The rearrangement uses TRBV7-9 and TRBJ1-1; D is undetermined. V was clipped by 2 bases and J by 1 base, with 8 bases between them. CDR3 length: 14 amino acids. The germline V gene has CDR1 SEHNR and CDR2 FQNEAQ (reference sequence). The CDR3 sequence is CASSLSHKNTEAFF. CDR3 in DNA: TGTGCCAGCAGCTTATCACACAAGAACACTGAAGCTTTCTTT.